This entry is about one T cell receptor beta chain. Sequencing used immunoSEQ multiplex PCR; TCRdb keeps in-frame clones, though not all of them. The table records about 2 million clones, 85% to 95% of them present only once. Germline V gene data show CDR1 as SGHDT and CDR2 as YYEEEE. V was pared by 4 bases and J by 2 bases, with 9 bases of the junction left unmatched. The CDR3 runs 15 residues. The naive CD8 fraction comprised CD45RO-negative cells positively selected for CCR7 and excluded terminally differentiated effector memory CD45RA+ cells. The data stem from a study of shared clonotypes between healthy human individuals.

The receptor was isolated from a man aged 18-30 years in good health. The chain recombines TRBV5-6 with TRBJ2-7; 7 bases line up with TRBD2. The material sequenced was naive CD8+ T cells sorted from blood. CDR3 protein: CASSGLREGTYEQYF. CDR3 nucleotide sequence: TGTGCCAGCAGCGGCCTGAGGGAGGGGACCTACGAGCAGTACTTC.